Shown below are 18 T cell receptor beta chains from a single sample sequenced in a study of T cells in Graves' hyperthyroidism and ophthalmopathy. Using RNA transcripts as the source, TCR beta CDR3 regions were amplified. The TCR CDR3 first-round RT-PCR relied on the HTBI primer set. TCRdb reprocessed the multiplex PCR reads with MiXCR, giving one entry per CDR3 protein. This sample carries approximately 640,000 distinct CDR3 sequences, 15% to 20% of them seen once, and the ten largest clones take over 3.5%. Sample: blood. These receptor sequences come from a woman aged 25-40 years with Graves' hyperthyroidism.

This clonotype was counted at least ten times. The genes are TRBV4-2 and TRBJ2-7, with D perhaps TRBD2 (5 bases). This CDR3 comprises 15 residues. V shed 2 bases and J shed 5 bases, with 16 bases lying between them. CDR1 and CDR2 (germline): LGHNA, YNFKEQ. The CDR3 is CASSQSGRVRNEQYF. The DNA for the CDR3 is TGTGCCAGCAGCCAAAGCGGTCGGGTTCGGAACGAGCAGTACTTC.

The V and J genes are TRBV6-1 and TRBJ2-3; 12 nucleotides match TRBD2. The germline gives CDR1 MNHNS, CDR2 SASEGT. The junction had 15 bases not matched to a gene; V was cut back by 6 bases and J by 5 bases. The CDR3 length is 18 residues. DNA of the CDR3: TGTGCCAGCAGCCCCCCCCCGCGACTAGCGGGAGTAGGAGATACGCAGTATTTT. As protein: CASSPPPRLAGVGDTQYF.

This clonotype has just a few counts. V gene TRBV27 combines with J gene TRBJ1-2; 7 bases are a match to TRBD1. The CDR3 is 13 amino acids. Looked up from germline, CDR1 is MNHEY and CDR2 is SMNVEV (reference sequence). V lost 2 bases and J lost 10; bases outside the gene matches: 7. CDR3 protein: CASSLTGQPSYTF. The CDR3, as DNA: TGTGCCAGCAGTTTAACGGGACAGCCCTCCTACACCTTC.

This clonotype has ten or more counts. The chain recombines TRBV27 with TRBJ1-2; 8 bases map to TRBD1. Losses at the gene ends were 6 bases for V and 5 bases for J; bases not matched to a gene: 11. The CDR3 covers 15 residues. Per the germline V gene, CDR1 is MNHEY and CDR2 is SMNVEV (reference sequence). The CDR3 loop is CASSTTGTGDYGYTF. CDR3 bases: TGTGCCAGCAGCACGACCGGGACAGGAGATTATGGCTACACCTTC.

The sample holds many counts of this clonotype. The CDR3 coding sequence is TGCAGTGCGCCTCCCGTTTGGGGATCCTCCTACGAGCAGTACTTC. It is translated as CSAPPVWGSSYEQYF. The chain is built from TRBV20-1 and TRBJ2-7; D remains unclear. Germline CDR1 and CDR2: DFQATT and SNEGSKA (reference sequence). V dropped 6 bases and J dropped 0 bases, with 18 bases sitting between them. This CDR3 has 15 residues.

This clonotype has at least ten counts. The chain has TRBV2 and TRBJ2-3; D call uncertain. Germline CDR1 and CDR2: SNHLY and FYNNEI. CDR3 length: 15 residues. The V end lost 5 bases, the J end lost 0 bases, and 12 bases lay between the germline ends. The CDR3 DNA reads TGTGCCAGCAGTAGGATGGTTCCGAGCACAGATACGCAGTATTTT. Amino acids: CASSRMVPSTDTQYF.

This clonotype has more than one count but fewer than ten. The CDR3 bases are TGTGCCAGCACCAACTGGGCGGGGAACTATGGCTACACCTTC. It translates to CASTNWAGNYGYTF. This chain connects TRBV3-1 to TRBJ1-2; D remains ambiguous. Trimming shortened V by 7 bases and J by 2 bases, and 14 bases separated the two germline ends. CDR1 and CDR2 from the germline V gene are LGHDT and YNNKEL (reference sequence). The CDR3 consists of 14 residues.

The table lists this clonotype with many counts. This rearrangement joins TRBV28 to TRBJ2-2; D gene ambiguous. Germline V gene data show CDR1 as MDHEN and CDR2 as SYDVKM. The CDR3 is 15 residues long. Deletions cut 5 bases from V and 5 bases from J, with 15 bases between. CDR3 residues: CASSPMWGSTGELFF. The CDR3, as DNA: TGTGCCAGCAGTCCTATGTGGGGAAGTACCGGGGAGCTGTTTTTT.

This clonotype was found a few times. The rearrangement links TRBV9 to TRBJ2-5; D possibly uses TRBD1 or TRBD2 (5 bases each). V lost 0 bases, J lost 2 bases, and 11 bases lay in between. The CDR3 totals 15 residues. Germline CDR1 reads SGDLS; CDR2 reads YYNGEE. This CDR3 reads CASSVEVRGQETQYF. The CDR3, as DNA: TGTGCCAGCAGCGTAGAGGTGAGGGGTCAAGAGACCCAGTACTTC.

The CDR3 loop is CASSLEAGVGETQYF. The DNA for the CDR3 is TGTGCCAGCAGCTTGGAAGCGGGAGTCGGGGAGACCCAGTACTTC. The chain employs TRBV5-4 and TRBJ2-5, with 8 bases identical to TRBD2. Per germline, CDR1 SGHNT and CDR2 YYREEE (reference sequence). The length of the CDR3 is 15 residues. V lost 0 bases and J lost 5; bases outside the gene matches: 6.

This clonotype appeared many times. The gene calls are TRBV12-3 or TRBV12-4 and TRBJ2-2; TRBD2 agrees at 7 bases. The CDR3 length is 16 residues. V shed 6 bases and J 2 bases; nucleotides not matched to a gene: 9. The CDR3 bases are TGTGCCAGCAGCCCTCGTGCTAGCGGAAACACCGGGGAGCTGTTTTTT. The encoded protein is CASSPRASGNTGELFF.

This clonotype was seen repeatedly, ten times or more. CDR3 protein: CASSPGAGPDTQYF. CDR3 nucleotides: TGCGCCAGCAGCCCAGGAGCGGGACCAGATACGCAGTATTTT. The chain combines TRBV5-1 with TRBJ2-3; 7 nucleotides align to TRBD2. The CDR3 has 14 residues. V dropped 4 bases and J dropped 4; count of bases not matched to a gene: 6. Per the germline V gene, CDR1 is SGHRS and CDR2 is YFSETQ.

This chain connects TRBV7-8 to TRBJ2-7; no reliable D call. V was pared by 6 bases and J by 1 base, with 16 bases between. Germline V gene sequence: CDR1 SGHVS, CDR2 FQNEAQ. The CDR3 is made up of 15 amino acids. The CDR3 here is CASSTESHLSYEQYF. Written as DNA, the CDR3 is TGTGCCAGCAGTACAGAGTCGCACCTTTCCTACGAGCAGTACTTC.

In its sample, this clonotype was seen many times. V and J are TRBV12-3 or TRBV12-4 and TRBJ2-7; no clear D gene. The CDR3 length is 15 residues. Trimming took off 3 bases at V and 0 bases at J, with 12 bases between the two ends. CDR3 in amino acids: CASSFGGGISYEQYF. Written as DNA, the CDR3 is TGTGCCAGCAGTTTCGGCGGCGGAATCTCCTACGAGCAGTACTTC.

This clonotype was observed many times. CDR3 DNA sequence: TGTGCCAGCAGTGGGCAGGGTAGGACAGATACGCAGTATTTT. This codes for CASSGQGRTDTQYF. This chain connects TRBV2 to TRBJ2-3; weak D call: TRBD1 (5 bases). This CDR3 has 14 amino acids. From germline, CDR1 is SNHLY and CDR2 FYNNEI. Trimming cost V 4 bases and J 3 bases, with 11 bases left between them.

This clonotype was detected ten times or more. The chain has TRBV28 and TRBJ2-1, with 10 bases lining up with TRBD2. This CDR3 has 15 residues. Trimming removed 7 bases from V and 2 bases from J; junction bases left unmatched: 5. Germline values: CDR1 MDHEN, CDR2 SYDVKM. In nucleotides, the CDR3 is TGTGCCAGCATCCAGCTAGCGGGAGCCTACAATGAGCAGTTCTTC. Residues: CASIQLAGAYNEQFF. The variable domain in full, with the rest retrieved from reference TRBV28 and TRBJ2-1, is DVKVTQSSRYLVKRTGEKVFLECVQDMDHENMFWYRQDPGLGLRLIYFSYDVKMKEKGDIPEGYSVSREKKERFSLILESASTNQTSMYLCASIQLAGAYNEQFFGPGTRLTVL.

The V and J genes are TRBV7-2 and TRBJ2-2; 8 bases agree with TRBD1. Germline CDR1 and CDR2: SGHTA and FQGNSA. The CDR3 totals 16 residues. J gave up 7 bases and V 0 bases, and 7 bases lay outside the gene matches. In DNA form, the CDR3 reads TGTGCCAGCAGCTTAGCGCAGGGGGCGCTTGGCGGGGAGCTGTTTTTT. It is translated as CASSLAQGALGGELFF.

This clonotype was counted at least ten times. The rearrangement links TRBV11-2 to TRBJ1-3; D gene ambiguous. In germline, CDR1 is SGHAT, CDR2 FQNNGV. Trimming pared 6 bases from V and 0 bases from J, leaving 6 bases between. This CDR3 region has 13 residues. CDR3 nucleotides: TGTGCCAGCAGGGAGACCTCTGGAAACACCATATATTTT. Protein product: CASRETSGNTIYF.